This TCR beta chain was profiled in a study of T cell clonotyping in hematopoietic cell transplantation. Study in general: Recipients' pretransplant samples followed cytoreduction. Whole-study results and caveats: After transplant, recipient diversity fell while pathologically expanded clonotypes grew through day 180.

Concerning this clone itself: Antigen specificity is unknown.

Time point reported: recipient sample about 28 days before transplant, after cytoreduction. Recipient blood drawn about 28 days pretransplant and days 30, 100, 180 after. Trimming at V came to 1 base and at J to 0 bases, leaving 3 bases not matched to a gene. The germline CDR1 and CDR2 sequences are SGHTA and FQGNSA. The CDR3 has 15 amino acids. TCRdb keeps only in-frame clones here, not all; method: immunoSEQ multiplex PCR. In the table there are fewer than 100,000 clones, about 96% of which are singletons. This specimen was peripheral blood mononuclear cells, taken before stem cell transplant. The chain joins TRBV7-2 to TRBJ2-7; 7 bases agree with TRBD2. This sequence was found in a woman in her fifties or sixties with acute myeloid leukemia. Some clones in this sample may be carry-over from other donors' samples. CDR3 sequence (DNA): TGTGCCAGCAGCTTAGGGGGACTATACTCCTACGAGCAGTACTTC. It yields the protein CASSLGGLYSYEQYF.